This T cell receptor (beta chain) was captured in a study of blood T cells in healthy people across ages. There are 15 residues in the CDR3. Trimming cost V 5 bases and J 4 bases; bases outside gene matches: 10. The germline CDR1 and CDR2 sequences are DFQATT and SNEGSKA (reference sequence). The authors ran a second PCR of roughly 6 to 12 cycles using a sample-barcoded 5' primer and a J-beta primer mix. Each of the samples gave a minimum of 2.5 million paired-end reads that contained CDR3. TCRdb reanalysed the 5' RACE reads using MiXCR and keeps one entry per CDR3 protein. The sample lists roughly 730,000 distinct CDR3 sequences; roughly three fifths were seen once.

The J gene is TRBJ2-5, the V gene TRBV20-1, with 10 bases aligning to TRBD2. Sequenced: blood. The TCR sequence derives from a man aged 40-49 years in good health. The CDR3 DNA reads TGCAGTGCTCCTGAAGCGGGAGGGCCTACAGAGACCCAGTACTTC. Protein sequence: CSAPEAGGPTETQYF.